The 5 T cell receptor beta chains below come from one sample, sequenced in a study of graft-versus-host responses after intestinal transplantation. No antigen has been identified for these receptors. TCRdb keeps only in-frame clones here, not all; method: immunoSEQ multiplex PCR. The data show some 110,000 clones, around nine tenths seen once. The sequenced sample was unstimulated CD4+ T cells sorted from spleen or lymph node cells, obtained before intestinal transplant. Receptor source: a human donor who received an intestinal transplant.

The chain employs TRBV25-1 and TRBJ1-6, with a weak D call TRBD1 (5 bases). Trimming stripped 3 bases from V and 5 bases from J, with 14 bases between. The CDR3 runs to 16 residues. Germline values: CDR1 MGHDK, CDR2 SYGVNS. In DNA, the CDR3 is TGTGCCAGCAGTGACAGGGTAAAAGGGCATAATTCACCCCTCCACTTT. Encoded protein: CASSDRVKGHNSPLHF.

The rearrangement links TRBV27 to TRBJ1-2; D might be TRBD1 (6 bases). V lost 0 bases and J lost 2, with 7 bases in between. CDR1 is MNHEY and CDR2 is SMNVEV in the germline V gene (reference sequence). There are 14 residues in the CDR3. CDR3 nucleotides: TGTGCCAGCAGTTTATCCGGGACAAACTATGGCTACACCTTC. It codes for CASSLSGTNYGYTF.

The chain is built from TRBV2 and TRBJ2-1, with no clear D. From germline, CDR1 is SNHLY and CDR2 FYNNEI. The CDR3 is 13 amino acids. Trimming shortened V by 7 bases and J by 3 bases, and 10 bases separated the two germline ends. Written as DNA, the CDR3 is TGTGCCAGCATTCGTAACAGCTACAATGAGCAGTTCTTC. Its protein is CASIRNSYNEQFF.

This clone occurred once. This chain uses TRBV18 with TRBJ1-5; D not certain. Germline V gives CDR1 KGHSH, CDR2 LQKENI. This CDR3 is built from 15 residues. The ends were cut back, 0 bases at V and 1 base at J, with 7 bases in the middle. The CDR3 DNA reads TGTGCCAGCTCACCACCGGGCAGCAGCAATCAGCCCCAGCATTTT. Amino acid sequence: CASSPPGSSNQPQHF.

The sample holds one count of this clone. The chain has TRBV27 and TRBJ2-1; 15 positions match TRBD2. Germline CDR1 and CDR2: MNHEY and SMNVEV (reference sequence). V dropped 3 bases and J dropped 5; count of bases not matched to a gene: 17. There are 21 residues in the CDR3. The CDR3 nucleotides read TGTGCCAGCAGTTTGTTAGTACACCCCGGGACTAGCGGGAGGATCAACAATGAGCAGTTCTTC. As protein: CASSLLVHPGTSGRINNEQFF.